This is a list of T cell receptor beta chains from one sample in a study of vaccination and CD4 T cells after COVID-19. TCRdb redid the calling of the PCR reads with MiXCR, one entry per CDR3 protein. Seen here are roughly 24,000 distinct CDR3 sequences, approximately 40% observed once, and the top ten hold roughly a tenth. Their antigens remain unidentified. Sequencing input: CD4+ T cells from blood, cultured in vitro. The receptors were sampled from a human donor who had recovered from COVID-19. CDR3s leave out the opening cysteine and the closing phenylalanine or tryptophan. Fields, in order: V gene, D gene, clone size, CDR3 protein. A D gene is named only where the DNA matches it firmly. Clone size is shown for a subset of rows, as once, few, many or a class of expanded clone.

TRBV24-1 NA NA ATSRVLAGELF
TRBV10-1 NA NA ASSDFRFRDNEQF
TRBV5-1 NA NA ASSLGLLGTGELF
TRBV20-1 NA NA SARPQLYEQY
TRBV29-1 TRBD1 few SVGQGGILSTDTQY
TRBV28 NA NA ASSLLQGNTIY
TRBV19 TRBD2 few ASRRGLAGGLGDEQF
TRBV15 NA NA ATSRQGYEQY
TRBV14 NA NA ASSQVRFAEAF
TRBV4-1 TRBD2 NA ASSQDLTSGRTDTQY
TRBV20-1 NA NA SAPRDNEQF
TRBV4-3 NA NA ASSQAVRVNQPQH
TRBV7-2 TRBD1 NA ASSRDRVSYT
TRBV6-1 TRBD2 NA ASSTSGSGETQY
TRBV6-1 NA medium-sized ASRADSNQPQH
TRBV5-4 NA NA ASSLGQGADTQY
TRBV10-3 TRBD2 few AISDPTSLNTGELF
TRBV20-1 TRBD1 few SAREQGRREKLF
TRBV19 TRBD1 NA ASSIAGTGPYEQY
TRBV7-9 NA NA ASSPQMVNTEAF
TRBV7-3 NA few ASSTERNNEQF
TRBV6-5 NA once ASSYSPGNTIY
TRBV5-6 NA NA ASSLGAWGANTGELF
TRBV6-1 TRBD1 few ASRYTGGAEQY
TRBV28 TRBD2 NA ASRTSGSRYEQY
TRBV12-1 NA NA ASSLRDGPQGTGELF
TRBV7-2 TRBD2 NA ASSLDAGLAGGRSDTQY
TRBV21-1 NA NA ASSKLRTGVFYEQY
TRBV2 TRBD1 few ASTRFRGAF
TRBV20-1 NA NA SARDTTGDNSPLH
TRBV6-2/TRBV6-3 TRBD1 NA ASRTDRGSGANVLA